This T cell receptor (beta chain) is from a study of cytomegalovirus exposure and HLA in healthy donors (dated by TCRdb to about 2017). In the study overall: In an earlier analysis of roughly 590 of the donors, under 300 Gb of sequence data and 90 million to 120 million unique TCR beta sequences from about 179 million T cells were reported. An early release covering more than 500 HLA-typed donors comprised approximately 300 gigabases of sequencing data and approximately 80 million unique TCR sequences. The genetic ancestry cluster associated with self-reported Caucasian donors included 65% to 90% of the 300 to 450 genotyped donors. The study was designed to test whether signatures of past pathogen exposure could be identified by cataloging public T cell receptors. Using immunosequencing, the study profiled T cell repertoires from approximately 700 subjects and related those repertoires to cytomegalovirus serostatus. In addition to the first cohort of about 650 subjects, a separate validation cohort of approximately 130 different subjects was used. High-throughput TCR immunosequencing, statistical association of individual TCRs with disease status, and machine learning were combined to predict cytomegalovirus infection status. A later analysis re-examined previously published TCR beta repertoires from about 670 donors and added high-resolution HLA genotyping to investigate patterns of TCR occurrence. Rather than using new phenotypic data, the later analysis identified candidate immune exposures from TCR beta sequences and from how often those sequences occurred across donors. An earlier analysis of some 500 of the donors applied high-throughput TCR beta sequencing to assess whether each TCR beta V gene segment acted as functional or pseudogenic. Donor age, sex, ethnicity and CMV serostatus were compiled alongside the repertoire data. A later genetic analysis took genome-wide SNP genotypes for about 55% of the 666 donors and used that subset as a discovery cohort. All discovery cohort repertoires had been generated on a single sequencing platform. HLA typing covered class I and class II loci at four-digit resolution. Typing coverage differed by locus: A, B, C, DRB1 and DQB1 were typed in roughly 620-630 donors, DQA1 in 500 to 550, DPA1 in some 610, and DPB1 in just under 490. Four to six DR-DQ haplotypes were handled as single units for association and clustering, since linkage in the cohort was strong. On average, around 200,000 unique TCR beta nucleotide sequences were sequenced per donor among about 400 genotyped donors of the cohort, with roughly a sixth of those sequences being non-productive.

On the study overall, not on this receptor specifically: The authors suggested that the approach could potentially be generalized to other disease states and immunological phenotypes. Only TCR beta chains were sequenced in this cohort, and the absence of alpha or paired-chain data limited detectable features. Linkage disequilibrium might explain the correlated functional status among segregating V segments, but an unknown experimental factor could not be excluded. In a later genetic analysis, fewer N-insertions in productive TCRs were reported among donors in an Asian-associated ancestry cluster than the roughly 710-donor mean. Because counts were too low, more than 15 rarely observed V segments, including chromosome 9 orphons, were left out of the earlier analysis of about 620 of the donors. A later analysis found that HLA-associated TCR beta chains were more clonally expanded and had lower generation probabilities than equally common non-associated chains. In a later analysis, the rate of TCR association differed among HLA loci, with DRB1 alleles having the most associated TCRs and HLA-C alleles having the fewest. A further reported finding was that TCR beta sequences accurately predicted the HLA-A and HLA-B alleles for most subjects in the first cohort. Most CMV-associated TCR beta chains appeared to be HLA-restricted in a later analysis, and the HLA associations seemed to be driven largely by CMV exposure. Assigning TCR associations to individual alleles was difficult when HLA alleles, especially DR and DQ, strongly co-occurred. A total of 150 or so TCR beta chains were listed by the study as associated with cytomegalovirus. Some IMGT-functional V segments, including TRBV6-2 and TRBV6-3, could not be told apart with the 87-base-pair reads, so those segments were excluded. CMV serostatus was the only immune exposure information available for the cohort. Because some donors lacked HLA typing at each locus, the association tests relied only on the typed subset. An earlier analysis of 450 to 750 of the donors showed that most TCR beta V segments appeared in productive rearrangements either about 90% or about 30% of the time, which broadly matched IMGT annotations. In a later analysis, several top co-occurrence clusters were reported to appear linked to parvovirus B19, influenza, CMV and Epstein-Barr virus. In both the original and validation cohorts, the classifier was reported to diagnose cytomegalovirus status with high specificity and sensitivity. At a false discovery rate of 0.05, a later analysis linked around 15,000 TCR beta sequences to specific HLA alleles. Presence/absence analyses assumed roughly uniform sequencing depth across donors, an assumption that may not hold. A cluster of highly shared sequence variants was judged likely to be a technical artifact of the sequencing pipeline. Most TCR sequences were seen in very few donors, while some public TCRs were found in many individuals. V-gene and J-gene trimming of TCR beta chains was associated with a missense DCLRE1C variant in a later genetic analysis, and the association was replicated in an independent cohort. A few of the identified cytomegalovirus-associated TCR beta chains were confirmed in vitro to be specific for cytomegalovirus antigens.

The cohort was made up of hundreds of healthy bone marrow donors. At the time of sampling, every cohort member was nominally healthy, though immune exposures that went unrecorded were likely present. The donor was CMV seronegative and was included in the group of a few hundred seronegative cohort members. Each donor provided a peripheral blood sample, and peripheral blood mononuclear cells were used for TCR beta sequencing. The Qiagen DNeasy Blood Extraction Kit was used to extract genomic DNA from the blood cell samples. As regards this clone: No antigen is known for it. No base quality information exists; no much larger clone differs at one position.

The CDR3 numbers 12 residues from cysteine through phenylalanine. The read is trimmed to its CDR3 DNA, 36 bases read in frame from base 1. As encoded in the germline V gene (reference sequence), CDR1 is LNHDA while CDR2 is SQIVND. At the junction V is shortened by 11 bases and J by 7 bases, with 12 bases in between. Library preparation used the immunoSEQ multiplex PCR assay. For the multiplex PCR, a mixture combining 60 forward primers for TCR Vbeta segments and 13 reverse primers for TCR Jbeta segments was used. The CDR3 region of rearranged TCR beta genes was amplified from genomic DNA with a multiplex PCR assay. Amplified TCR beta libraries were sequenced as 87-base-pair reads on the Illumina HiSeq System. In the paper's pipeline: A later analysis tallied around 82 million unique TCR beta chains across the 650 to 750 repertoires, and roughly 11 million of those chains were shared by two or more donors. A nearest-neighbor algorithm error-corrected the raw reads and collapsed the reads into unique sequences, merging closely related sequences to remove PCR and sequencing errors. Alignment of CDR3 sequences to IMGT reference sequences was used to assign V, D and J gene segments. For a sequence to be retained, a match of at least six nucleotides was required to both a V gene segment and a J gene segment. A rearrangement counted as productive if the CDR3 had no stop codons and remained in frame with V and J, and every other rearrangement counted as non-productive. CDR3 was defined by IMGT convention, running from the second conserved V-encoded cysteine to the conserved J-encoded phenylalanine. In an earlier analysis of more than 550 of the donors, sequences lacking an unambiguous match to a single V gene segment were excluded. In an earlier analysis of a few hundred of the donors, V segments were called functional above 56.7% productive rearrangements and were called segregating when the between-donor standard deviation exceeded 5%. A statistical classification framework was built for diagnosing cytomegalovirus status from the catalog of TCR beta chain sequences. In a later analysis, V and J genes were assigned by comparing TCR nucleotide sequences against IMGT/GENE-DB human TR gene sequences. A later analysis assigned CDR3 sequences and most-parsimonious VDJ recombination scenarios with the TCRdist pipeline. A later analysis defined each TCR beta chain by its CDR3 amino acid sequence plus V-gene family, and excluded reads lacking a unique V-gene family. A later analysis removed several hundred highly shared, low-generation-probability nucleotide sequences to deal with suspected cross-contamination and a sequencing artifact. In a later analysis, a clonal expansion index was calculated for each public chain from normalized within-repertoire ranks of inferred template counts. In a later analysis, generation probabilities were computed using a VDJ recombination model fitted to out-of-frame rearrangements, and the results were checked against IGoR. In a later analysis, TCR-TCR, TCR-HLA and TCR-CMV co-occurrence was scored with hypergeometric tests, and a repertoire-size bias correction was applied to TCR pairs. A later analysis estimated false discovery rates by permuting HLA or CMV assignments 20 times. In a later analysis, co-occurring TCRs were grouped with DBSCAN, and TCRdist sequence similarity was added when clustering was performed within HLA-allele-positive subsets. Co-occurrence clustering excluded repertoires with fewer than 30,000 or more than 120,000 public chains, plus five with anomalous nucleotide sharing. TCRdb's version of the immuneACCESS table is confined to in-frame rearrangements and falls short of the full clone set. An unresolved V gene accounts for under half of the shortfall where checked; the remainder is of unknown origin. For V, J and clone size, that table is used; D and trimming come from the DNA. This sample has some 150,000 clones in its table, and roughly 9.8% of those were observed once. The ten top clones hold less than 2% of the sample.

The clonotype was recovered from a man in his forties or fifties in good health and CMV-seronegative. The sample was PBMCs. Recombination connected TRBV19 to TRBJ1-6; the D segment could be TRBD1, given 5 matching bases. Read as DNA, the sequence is TGTGCCGTGCGGGGGATGAATTCACCCCTCCACTTT. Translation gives CAVRGMNSPLHF.